This passage covers 32 T cell receptor beta chains from one sample sequenced in a study of vaccination and CD4 T cells after COVID-19. TCRdb passed the PCR reads through MiXCR, listing each CDR3 protein once. The table shows roughly 22,000 distinct CDR3 sequences, with roughly 56% occurring only once. This sample comprised CD4+ T cells from blood, obtained before SARS-CoV-2 vaccination. All receptors derive from a human donor who had recovered from COVID-19.

V is TRBV20-1 and J is TRBJ2-5, with 9 bases lining up with TRBD1. The CDR3 is made up of 12 amino acids. Germline values: CDR1 DFQATT, CDR2 SNEGSKA (reference sequence). The J segment lost 3 bases and the V segment lost 6 bases, leaving 2 bases of the junction unmatched. The CDR3 here is CSAGTGKETQYF. The CDR3 DNA follows: TGCAGTGCAGGGACAGGGAAAGAGACCCAGTACTTC.

The CDR3, as DNA: TGTGCCAGCAGTCCCCAGACAGGGATGGGCAATCAGCCCCAGCATTTT. Its protein product is CASSPQTGMGNQPQHF. The chain combines TRBV27 with TRBJ1-5; 7 nucleotides align to TRBD1. The CDR3 is made up of 16 amino acids. Germline V gene sequence: CDR1 MNHEY, CDR2 SMNVEV (reference sequence). The V and J ends lost 5 bases and 2 bases, in that order; junction bases with no gene match: 9.

The V gene is TRBV6-5, the J gene TRBJ2-1; D is undetermined. CDR1 is MNHEY, CDR2 SVGAGI, per germline. The V end lost 3 bases, the J end lost 8 bases, and 11 bases lay between the germline ends. The CDR3 sequence is 13 residues long. The chain's CDR3 is CASSYRAMHEQFF. The CDR3 DNA is TGTGCCAGCAGTTATAGGGCTATGCATGAGCAGTTCTTC.

The rearrangement links TRBV6-1 to TRBJ2-7; D is uncertain. CDR3 size: 14 residues. Germline CDR1 is MNHNS and CDR2 is SASEGT. Trimming removed 6 bases from V and 6 bases from J, with 18 bases in between. The CDR3 here is CASSRSPRAGEQYF. DNA for the CDR3: TGTGCCAGCAGCAGGAGCCCCCGGGCTGGCGAGCAGTACTTC.

The table lists this clonotype with a few counts. The gene calls are TRBV20-1 and TRBJ2-3, with D unresolved. This CDR3 spans 13 amino acids. V lost 6 bases, J lost 2 bases, and 12 bases lay in between. The germline V gene encodes CDR1 DFQATT and CDR2 SNEGSKA (reference sequence). The CDR3 nucleotides read TGCAGTGCCCCGAGCTCCCTCACAGATACGCAGTATTTT. Translation: CSAPSSLTDTQYF.

J is TRBJ2-5 and V is TRBV7-2; 13 bases match TRBD2. Germline assignment: CDR1 SGHTA and CDR2 FQGNSA. The trim removed 6 bases at V and 5 bases at J, leaving 15 bases unmatched. CDR3 length: 18 amino acids. The CDR3 nucleotides read TGTGCCAGCAGTCAAACCGGACTAGCGGGAGATAGGGGGGAGACCCAGTACTTC. This translates into CASSQTGLAGDRGETQYF. The full variable domain, rest sourced from reference TRBV7-2 and TRBJ2-5, is GAGVSQSPSNKVTEKGKDVELRCDPISGHTALYWYRQSLGQGLEFLIYFQGNSAPDKSGLPSDRFSAERTGGSVSTLTIQRTQQEDSAVYLCASSQTGLAGDRGETQYFGPGTRLLVL.

The chain recombines TRBV18 with TRBJ1-1; D is unclear. The CDR3 covers 13 residues. V lost 3 bases and J lost 3, with 8 bases in between. Germline CDR1 reads KGHSH; CDR2 reads LQKENI. CDR3 region: CASSPGSYTEAFF. The CDR3 nucleotides read TGTGCCAGCTCACCGGGAAGTTACACTGAAGCTTTCTTT.

The chain carries TRBV5-4 and TRBJ1-1; perhaps TRBD1 as D (6 bases). The germline gives CDR1 SGHNT, CDR2 YYREEE (reference sequence). V lost 4 bases, J lost 4 bases, and 11 bases lay in between. The length of the CDR3 is 13 residues. CDR3 sequence (DNA): TGTGCCAGCAGCCCTCAGGGGCGCACTGAAGCTTTCTTT. As protein: CASSPQGRTEAFF. Full variable domain (outside the CDR3, taken from reference TRBV5-4 and TRBJ1-1): ETGVTQSPTHLIKTRGQQVTLRCSSQSGHNTVSWYQQALGQGPQFIFQYYREEENGRGNFPPRFSGLQFPNYSSELNVNALELDDSALYLCASSPQGRTEAFFGQGTRLTVV.

The V and J genes are TRBV29-1 and TRBJ1-2; D is ambiguous. The CDR3 sequence is 15 residues long. Germline values: CDR1 SQVTM, CDR2 ANQGSEA. V lost 6 bases and J 1 base, leaving 18 bases between the germline ends. For the CDR3, the DNA is TGCAGCGTCCATAAGGCGGGGTCCCGTAACTATGGCTACACCTTC. Translation gives CSVHKAGSRNYGYTF.

The rearrangement links TRBV19 to TRBJ1-3; D is uncertain. The CDR3 contains 14 residues. Looked up from germline, CDR1 is LNHDA and CDR2 is SQIVND (reference sequence). V gave up 3 bases and J gave up 2 bases, with 8 bases separating them. The CDR3 DNA reads as TGTGCCAGTAGTATGGGATGGGCTGGAAACACCATATATTTT. As protein: CASSMGWAGNTIYF.

The chain combines TRBV6-1 with TRBJ2-3; 13 bases agree with TRBD2. Germline V lookup: CDR1 MNHNS, CDR2 SASEGT. The CDR3 length is 13 residues. Trimming cost V 6 bases and J 13 bases; bases outside gene matches: 7. This chain's CDR3 is CASSRGLAGEEYF. The CDR3 DNA reads as TGTGCCAGCAGCCGAGGACTAGCGGGAGAGGAGTATTTT.

This clonotype has a handful of counts. The chain employs TRBV6-1 and TRBJ2-2; D is perhaps TRBD1 (5 bases). V was cut by 4 bases and J by 6 bases, with 12 bases left in between. The CDR3 runs 14 residues. Looked up from germline, CDR1 is MNHNS and CDR2 is SASEGT. The CDR3 DNA is TGTGCCAGCAGTGTCCAGGGTAAGGCCGGGGAGCTGTTTTTT. Translating gives CASSVQGKAGELFF.

The rearrangement links TRBV5-4 to TRBJ2-3; tentative D call: TRBD1 (6 bases). CDR3 length: 16 residues. CDR1 and CDR2 (germline): SGHNT, YYREEE (reference sequence). Between the trimmed V and J ends, which lost 0 bases and 4 bases, there was a span of 15 bases. The CDR3 DNA reads as TGTGCCAGCAGCTTGGCCCTGGGAACAGGGCCAGATACGCAGTATTTT. Translating it yields CASSLALGTGPDTQYF.

The chain employs TRBV4-2 and TRBJ2-5, with a possible D match to TRBD2 (5 bases). V was pared by 4 bases and J by 4 bases, with 13 bases between. The CDR3 runs 14 residues. Germline V CDR1 and CDR2: LGHNA, YNFKEQ. The CDR3 DNA sequence: TGTGCCAGCAGCCCTCGACTATCAGGAGAGACCCAGTACTTC. Its protein is CASSPRLSGETQYF.

The chain recombines TRBV7-9 with TRBJ2-5, with unresolved D. The CDR3 spans 13 residues. CDR1 is SEHNR, CDR2 FQNEAQ, per germline (reference sequence). Trimming cost V 4 bases and J 3 bases, with 9 bases left between them. CDR3 residues: CASSSVGKETQYF. The CDR3, as DNA: TGTGCCAGCAGCTCTGTAGGTAAAGAGACCCAGTACTTC.

The gene calls are TRBV11-2 and TRBJ2-2; 11 bases fit TRBD1. The length of the CDR3 is 16 residues. Germline trimming cut 1 base from V and 5 bases from J; bases unmatched to any gene: 3. Germline V CDR1 and CDR2: SGHAT, FQNNGV. The CDR3: CASSLGGQGETGELFF. The CDR3, as DNA: TGTGCCAGCAGCTTAGGGGGACAGGGGGAAACCGGGGAGCTGTTTTTT.

The V and J genes are TRBV20-1 and TRBJ2-7; D remains ambiguous. V lost 6 bases and J lost 3, with 12 bases in between. The CDR3 extends over 12 amino acids. Germline V gives CDR1 DFQATT, CDR2 SNEGSKA (reference sequence). CDR3 protein: CSATPFSYEQYF. In nucleotides, the CDR3 is TGCAGTGCCACCCCCTTTAGCTACGAGCAGTACTTC.

The chain joins TRBV2 to TRBJ2-3; 8 positions match TRBD1. Germline V gives CDR1 SNHLY, CDR2 FYNNEI. CDR3 length equals 14 residues. For the CDR3, the DNA is TGTGCGGATCGTGGGGGACAGGTAACAGATACGCAGTATTTT. It codes for CADRGGQVTDTQYF.

This chain uses TRBV6-1 with TRBJ2-7; perhaps TRBD2 as D (7 bases). CDR3 length: 13 amino acids. In germline, CDR1 is MNHNS, CDR2 SASEGT. The V gene lost 5 bases and the J gene lost 7 bases, with 15 bases spanning the gap. The CDR3 DNA follows: TGTGCCAGCAGTCCGCGGGGGCCGATGGAGCAGTACTTC. Translated, it gives CASSPRGPMEQYF.

This clonotype has a handful of counts. V is TRBV19 and J is TRBJ2-7, with D unclear. Germline-derived CDR1 and CDR2 are LNHDA and SQIVND (reference sequence). V lost 4 bases, J lost 5 bases, and 6 bases lay in between. This CDR3 contains 11 residues. This CDR3 reads CASSNMDEQYF. CDR3 DNA sequence: TGTGCCAGTAGTAACATGGACGAGCAGTACTTC.

The rearrangement uses TRBV20-1 and TRBJ1-2, with D unresolved. CDR3 length equals 13 residues. V was cut by 1 base and J by 7 bases, with 13 bases left in between. Germline values: CDR1 DFQATT, CDR2 SNEGSKA (reference sequence). CDR3 in amino acids: CSARVEALSGYTF. In nucleotides, the CDR3 is TGCAGTGCTAGAGTTGAGGCACTGAGTGGCTACACCTTC.

The chain couples TRBV6-1 to TRBJ2-3, with D perhaps TRBD1 (6 bases). Germline CDR1 reads MNHNS; CDR2 reads SASEGT. The CDR3 totals 16 residues. Trimming shortened V by 2 bases and J by 4 bases, and 16 bases separated the two germline ends. For the CDR3, the DNA is TGTGCCAGCAGTGAACGGTTTGGGGGCGGTGCAGATACGCAGTATTTT. Translation gives CASSERFGGGADTQYF.

This chain uses TRBV7-2 with TRBJ1-4, with a possible D match to TRBD1 (5 bases). The CDR3 covers 13 residues. Germline assignment: CDR1 SGHTA and CDR2 FQGNSA. V was cut by 2 bases and J by 5 bases, with 6 bases left in between. The CDR3 nucleotides are TGTGCCAGCAGCTTATCAGGGAATGAAAAACTGTTTTTT. Translation: CASSLSGNEKLFF.

This sequence joins TRBV30 and TRBJ1-1; TRBD1 might be the D (6 bases). The CDR3 contains 12 residues. Germline assignment: CDR1 GTSNPN and CDR2 SVGIG (reference sequence). V was clipped by 4 bases and J by 8 bases, with 14 bases between them. The CDR3, as DNA: TGTGCCTGGACGAAGATCACAGGGGAAGCTTTCTTT. This translates into CAWTKITGEAFF.

The chain joins TRBV7-9 to TRBJ2-3, with D uncertain. The V end lost 6 bases, the J end lost 0 bases, and 7 bases lay between the germline ends. CDR3 length: 13 amino acids. Germline-derived CDR1 and CDR2 are SEHNR and FQNEAQ (reference sequence). The CDR3 spells CASSPGSTDTQYF. The CDR3 DNA sequence: TGTGCCAGCAGTCCCGGGAGCACAGATACGCAGTATTTT.

This clonotype appeared a few times. This rearrangement joins TRBV27 to TRBJ2-5; 7 bases fit TRBD1. V lost 5 bases, J lost 7 bases, and 7 bases stayed unmatched. This CDR3 region has 13 residues. CDR1 is MNHEY, CDR2 SMNVEV, per germline (reference sequence). CDR3: CASSRQGDGTQYF. CDR3 DNA sequence: TGTGCCAGCAGTCGACAGGGAGACGGGACCCAGTACTTC.

The chain employs TRBV2 and TRBJ2-2, with D possibly matching TRBD1 (6 bases). With 6 bases removed from V and 4 bases from J, the gap between germline ends came to 15 bases. The CDR3 is 15 amino acids. Germline V gives CDR1 SNHLY, CDR2 FYNNEI. CDR3 residues: CASSDRSRGTGELFF. The CDR3, as DNA: TGTGCCAGCAGCGACAGGTCCCGGGGCACCGGGGAGCTGTTTTTT.

The chain is built from TRBV12-3 or TRBV12-4 and TRBJ2-2, with D possibly matching TRBD1 (5 bases). This CDR3 is 16 amino acids long. Trimming removed 5 bases at V and 3 bases at J, with 16 bases between. The CDR3 bases are TGTGCCAGCAGTCCGGAGACAGCCACGGACACCGGGGAGCTGTTTTTT. This translates into CASSPETATDTGELFF.

This chain joins TRBV12-3 or TRBV12-4 and TRBJ2-3, with a weak D call TRBD2 (6 bases). Between the trimmed V and J ends, which lost 9 bases and 4 bases, there was a span of 14 bases. The CDR3 runs to 13 residues. The CDR3 nucleotides are TGTGCCAGTCTCCGGGGCGGGGCAGATACGCAGTATTTT. It translates to CASLRGGADTQYF.

The V call is TRBV28, the J call TRBJ1-5; TRBD1 agrees at 10 bases. The CDR3 has 17 residues. The germline V gene encodes CDR1 MDHEN and CDR2 SYDVKM. Germline trimming cut 2 bases from V and 0 bases from J; bases unmatched to any gene: 4. Written as DNA, the CDR3 is TGTGCCAGCAGTTTAGGGACAGGGGTGGTTAGCAATCAGCCCCAGCATTTT. It specifies CASSLGTGVVSNQPQHF.

The CDR3 sequence: CSVQVDSPLHF. As DNA, the CDR3 is TGCAGTGTCCAAGTTGACTCACCCCTCCACTTT. The chain uses TRBV20-1 and TRBJ1-6; D ambiguous. Trimming left V 7 bases short and J 10 bases short, with 11 bases between. This CDR3 region has 11 residues. The germline V gene encodes CDR1 DFQATT and CDR2 SNEGSKA (reference sequence).

The rearrangement links TRBV6-1 to TRBJ2-2; 9 nucleotides agree with TRBD1. V shed 6 bases, J shed 6 bases, and the junction held 8 bases outside the gene matches. Looked up from germline, CDR1 is MNHNS and CDR2 is SASEGT. CDR3 length: 15 residues. The CDR3 nucleotides are TGTGCCAGCAGCACCGGGACAGGGTTGGCCGGGGAGCTGTTTTTT. Its protein is CASSTGTGLAGELFF.